This T cell receptor (beta chain) was observed in a study of CD8 T cells in Susac syndrome. Reverse transcription of roughly 0.45 to 1 ug RNA was carried out with random hexamers. With immunoSEQ multiplex PCR, TCR beta CDR3 was amplified across 54 Vbeta and 13 Jbeta. TCRdb processed the immunoSEQ multiplex PCR reads anew with MiXCR; each CDR3 protein has one entry. The data show around 300,000 distinct CDR3 sequences, about 89% seen once. Germline-derived CDR1 and CDR2 are LGHDT and YNNKEL (reference sequence). This CDR3 spans 16 amino acids. The ends were cut back, 1 base at V and 0 bases at J, with 10 bases in the middle. The sequenced target, TCR beta, came from blood CD8+ and CD4+ T cells. The study used treatment-naive patients who had stable or active relapsing-remitting disease as multiple sclerosis controls. Negative isolation yielded CD8+ and CD4+ T cells; FACS enriched TEMRA cells.

The rearrangement joins TRBV3-1 to TRBJ2-1; no reliable D call. This TCR was sampled from a human donor with multiple sclerosis. Sample: CD8+ T cells from PBMCs. For the CDR3, the DNA is TGTGCCAGCAGCCAAGTTGCGTTCTCCTCCTACAATGAGCAGTTCTTC. Translating gives CASSQVAFSSYNEQFF.